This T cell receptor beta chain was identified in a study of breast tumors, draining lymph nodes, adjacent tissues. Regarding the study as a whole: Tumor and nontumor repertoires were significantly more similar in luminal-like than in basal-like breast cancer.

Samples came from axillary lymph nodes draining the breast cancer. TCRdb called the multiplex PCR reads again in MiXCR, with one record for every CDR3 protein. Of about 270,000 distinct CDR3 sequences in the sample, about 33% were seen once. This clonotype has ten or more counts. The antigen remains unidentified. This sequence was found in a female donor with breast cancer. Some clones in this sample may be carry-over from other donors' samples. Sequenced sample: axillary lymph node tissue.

The CDR3 here is CASSFAGANEQFF. The CDR3 coding sequence is TGTGCCAGCAGCTTCGCGGGGGCAAATGAGCAGTTCTTC. The J gene is TRBJ2-1, the V gene TRBV11-2; possible D gene TRBD2, 7 bases. Germline loops: CDR1 SGHAT, CDR2 FQNNGV. V lost 3 bases, J lost 7 bases, and 10 bases lay in between. The CDR3 covers 13 residues.